This section outlines one T cell receptor beta chain sequence together with its context. The sample originates from a study of blood T cell repertoires in COVID-19. Study in general: COVID-19 samples collected from the United States, Italy and Spain covered acute and convalescent phases.

The CDR3 is made up of 13 amino acids. Germline values: CDR1 SGHRS, CDR2 YFSETQ. V was pared by 3 bases and J by 6 bases, with 12 bases between. Using immunoSEQ multiplex PCR, the repertoire was profiled, and TCRdb retains in-frame clones only, with some absent. The sample includes more than 85,000 clones, roughly 92% seen only once; the top ten take around 6%. V gene TRBV5-1 combines with J gene TRBJ1-2, with D unresolved. This sequence was found in a man aged 65-85 years with acute or convalescent COVID-19. Sequenced sample: peripheral blood. The CDR3, as DNA: TGCGCCAGCAGCTCATTTGGAGGGAATGGCTACACCTTC. It codes for CASSSFGGNGYTF.